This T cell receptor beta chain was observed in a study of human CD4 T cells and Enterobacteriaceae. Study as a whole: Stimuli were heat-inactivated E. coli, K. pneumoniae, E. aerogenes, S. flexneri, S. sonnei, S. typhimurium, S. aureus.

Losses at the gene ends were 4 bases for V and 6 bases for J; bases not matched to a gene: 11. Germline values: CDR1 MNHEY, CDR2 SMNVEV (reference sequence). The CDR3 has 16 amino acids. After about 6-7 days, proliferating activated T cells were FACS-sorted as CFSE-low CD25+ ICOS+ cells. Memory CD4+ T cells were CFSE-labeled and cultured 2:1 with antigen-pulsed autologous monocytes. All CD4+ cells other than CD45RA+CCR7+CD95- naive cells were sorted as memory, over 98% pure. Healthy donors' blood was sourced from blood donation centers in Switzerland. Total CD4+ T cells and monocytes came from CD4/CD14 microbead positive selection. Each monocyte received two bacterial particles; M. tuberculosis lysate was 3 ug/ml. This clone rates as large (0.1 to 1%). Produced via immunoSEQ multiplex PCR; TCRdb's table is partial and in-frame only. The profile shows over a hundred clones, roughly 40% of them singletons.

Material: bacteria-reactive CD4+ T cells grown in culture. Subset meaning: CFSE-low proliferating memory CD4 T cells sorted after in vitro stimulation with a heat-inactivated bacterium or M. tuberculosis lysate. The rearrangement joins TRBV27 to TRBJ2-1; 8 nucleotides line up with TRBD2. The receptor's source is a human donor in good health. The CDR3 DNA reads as TGTGCCAGCAGTTCCTACCGTAGCGGGAATAGCAATGAGCAGTTCTTC. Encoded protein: CASSSYRSGNSNEQFF.